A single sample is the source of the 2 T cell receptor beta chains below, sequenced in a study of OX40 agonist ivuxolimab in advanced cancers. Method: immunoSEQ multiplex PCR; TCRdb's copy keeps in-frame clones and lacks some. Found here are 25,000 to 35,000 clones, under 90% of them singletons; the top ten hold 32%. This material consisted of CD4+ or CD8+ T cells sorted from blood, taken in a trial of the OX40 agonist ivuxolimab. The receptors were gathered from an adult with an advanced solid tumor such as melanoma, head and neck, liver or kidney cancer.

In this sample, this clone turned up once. The CDR3 region is CASSTPRTYEQYF. CDR3 DNA sequence: TGTGCCAGCAGCACACCGCGGACCTACGAGCAGTACTTC. The J gene is TRBJ2-7, the V gene TRBV5-6, with D hard to call. The germline gives CDR1 SGHDT, CDR2 YYEEEE. This CDR3 is 13 amino acids long. Deletions cut 4 bases from V and 2 bases from J, with 10 bases between.

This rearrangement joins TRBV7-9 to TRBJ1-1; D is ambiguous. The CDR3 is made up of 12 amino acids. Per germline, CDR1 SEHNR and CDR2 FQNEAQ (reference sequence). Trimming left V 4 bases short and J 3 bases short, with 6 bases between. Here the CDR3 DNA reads TGTGCCAGCAGCTCGACTGACACTGAAGCTTTCTTT. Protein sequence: CASSSTDTEAFF.